This T cell receptor beta chain was observed in a study of immune heterogeneity within non-small cell lung tumors. Study at large: The composition of the tumors was a few squamous cell carcinomas, fewer than 13 non-squamous carcinomas and 1 not otherwise specified. Regarding the study as a whole: Local tumor mutational burden, with an R of around 0.35, correlated moderately but significantly with local T-cell clonality. Individual patients had largely distinct high-frequency T-cell receptor beta clonotypes. High-frequency clones unique to single sites coexisted with identical dominant CDR3 beta clonotypes that recurred across tumor sites within a patient.

This clonotype was recorded many times. Its antigen remains unidentified. Germline V gives CDR1 SNHLY, CDR2 FYNNEI. V trimming: 6 bases; J trimming: 6 bases; junction bases outside the gene matches: 8. This CDR3 spans 14 amino acids. Multiplex PCR employing 32 V and 13 J primers generated amplicons of the TCR beta CDR3. TCRdb redid the calling of the multiplex PCR reads with MiXCR, one entry per CDR3 protein. Of 21,000 or so distinct CDR3 sequences listed, approximately 30% were seen once; the top ten hold 4% to 5.5%. Bulk tumor genomic DNA (approximately 640 ng per sample) served as template. Surgery yielded several widely spaced biopsies per primary tumor. Curative surgery was undertaken by patients, who had untreated, newly diagnosed non-small cell lung cancer.

This clonotype was obtained from a man in his forties with non-small cell lung cancer. The chain joins TRBV2 to TRBJ2-7; TRBD2 aligns across 10 bases. Sequencing was performed on lung tumor tissue. As DNA, the CDR3 is TGTGCCAGCAGGAGCAGTCTAGCGGGAGTCGAGCAGTACTTC. This codes for CASRSSLAGVEQYF.